This paragraph reports one T cell receptor (beta chain). These data come from a study of patients and donors after allogeneic stem cell transplantation. The CDR3 is made up of 17 amino acids. CDR1 and CDR2 (germline): LGHNA, YNFKEQ. V was pared by 0 bases and J by 4 bases, with 11 bases of the junction left unmatched. TCRdb re-derived calls from the RT-PCR reads in MiXCR, one entry per CDR3 protein. This table has some 200,000 distinct CDR3 sequences, 41% appearing once. The chain has TRBV4-2 and TRBJ1-1, with 7 bases that match TRBD1. What was sequenced was blood, either unsorted or a sorted T cell fraction (not recorded which). The receptor's source is a human donor who was either an allogeneic HSCT recipient or a stem cell or donor lymphocyte infusion donor (not recorded which). It is not recorded whose cells these are; they may come from a transplant donor. CDR3 nucleotides: TGTGCCAGCAGCCAAGAGGCGGAGGGGGCGCGCGGCACTGAAGCTTTCTTT. This translates into CASSQEAEGARGTEAFF.